Listed here is a single T cell receptor (beta chain). Antigen unknown. The treatment here: roughly nine-day PBMC culture with coronavirus spike peptide pools or control peptides (ViraFEST assay). The CDR3 totals 14 residues. Trimming removed 3 bases at V and 5 bases at J, with 11 bases between. The source of the sample is a study of vaccination and CD4 T cells after COVID-19. Overall study context: Overlapping SARS-CoV-2, HCoV-NL63, HCoV-OC43 and HCoV-229E spike peptides stimulated the cells.

The study sequenced cultured CD4+ T cell DNA using the Oncomine TCR Beta short-read assay. Using its own MiXCR run on the PCR reads, TCRdb lists one record per CDR3 protein. The table has about 5,900 distinct CDR3 sequences, 55% to 70% seen once. The TCR comes from a human donor who had recovered from COVID-19. Specimen: CD4+ T cells from blood, cultured in vitro. The chain joins TRBV12-3 or TRBV12-4 to TRBJ1-5; D unresolved. The CDR3: CASSFGCTYQPQHF. Written as DNA, the CDR3 is TGTGCCAGCAGTTTTGGGTGCACTTATCAGCCCCAGCATTTT.